The T cell receptor beta chain under discussion was sequenced for a study of vaccination and CD4 T cells after COVID-19. Comment on this clonotype: Its antigen is currently unknown.

CD4+ T cells that had been cultured provided DNA sequenced with the Oncomine TCR Beta short-read assay. TCRdb called the PCR reads again in MiXCR, with one record for every CDR3 protein. The sample records some 9,000 distinct CDR3 sequences, about 49% being singletons. Germline loops: CDR1 SGHTA, CDR2 FQGNSA. V was shortened by 4 bases and J by 0 bases, with 17 bases between the two germline ends. The CDR3 has 17 amino acids. Treatment of the sample: 10-day PBMC culture with coronavirus spike peptide pools or control peptides (ViraFEST assay). The V and J genes are TRBV7-2 and TRBJ2-3; tentatively, D is TRBD2 (5 bases). This clonotype was sampled from a human donor who had recovered from COVID-19. Sequencing was carried out using CD4+ T cells from blood, cultured in vitro. This CDR3 reads CASSSTQYWTSTDTQYF. DNA of the CDR3: TGTGCCAGCAGCTCAACACAATATTGGACTAGCACAGATACGCAGTATTTT.